This T cell receptor beta chain was observed in a study of cytotoxic CD8 clonotypes in ibrutinib-treated CLL. Across the whole study: The group held 11 relapsed/refractory and approximately 15 treatment-naive patients, with 17 IGHV unmutated. After median around 68 months, roughly 14 stayed in remission, some 12 progressed; responses about 24 partial, 2 complete.

In its sample, this clone was seen once. Germline CDR1 is SGHRS and CDR2 is YFSETQ. The CDR3 has 15 amino acids. V dropped 4 bases and J dropped 0 bases, with 11 bases sitting between them. This table comes from immunoSEQ multiplex PCR, and its TCRdb copy is limited to in-frame clones, with some not included. The sample yields 190,000 or so clones, over 60% seen once. V usage is TRBV5-1 and J usage is TRBJ2-1; tentatively, D is TRBD1 (6 bases). Sequencing was performed on PBMCs, taken after 24 months of ibrutinib treatment. This sequence was found in a human donor with chronic lymphocytic leukemia. The CDR3 reads CASSATGSSYNEQFF. CDR3 in DNA: TGCGCCAGCAGCGCCACAGGGAGCTCCTACAATGAGCAGTTCTTC. Full variable domain (remainder filled in from reference TRBV5-1 and TRBJ2-1): KAGVTQTPRYLIKTRGQQVTLSCSPISGHRSVSWYQQTPGQGLQFLFEYFSETQRNKGNFPGRFSGRQFSNSRSEMNVSTLELGDSALYLCASSATGSSYNEQFFGPGTRLTVL.